This is a list of T cell receptor beta chains from one sample in a study of cytomegalovirus exposure and HLA in healthy donors. Here immunoSEQ multiplex PCR was the method, and the copy in TCRdb shows in-frame clones only, minus some. The sample includes about 220,000 clones, about 86% of them seen just once. Sequenced sample: PBMCs. The origin of the receptors is a man younger than 35 in good health and CMV-seronegative. Each CDR3 is given with its conserved first and last residue. The order of the fields is V gene, J gene, CDR3 length, clone size, D gene, CDR3 protein, CDR3 DNA. A D gene is named only where the DNA matches it firmly. Some rows have no size entry. The others give once, few or many, or a class for an expanded clone.

V gene: TRBV7-2; J gene: TRBJ1-4; CDR3 length: 15; clone size: -; D gene: -; CDR3 protein: CASSWTGVMGEKLFF; CDR3 DNA: TGTGCCAGCAGCTGGACTGGTGTAATGGGGGAAAAACTGTTTTTT
V gene: TRBV4-1; J gene: TRBJ2-7; CDR3 length: 14; clone size: -; D gene: TRBD2; CDR3 protein: CASSPGGGRYEQYF; CDR3 DNA: TGCGCCAGCAGCCCGGGAGGGGGACGCTACGAGCAGTACTTC
V gene: TRBV4-3; J gene: TRBJ1-1; CDR3 length: 14; clone size: -; D gene: TRBD1; CDR3 protein: CASSQATGGSEAFF; CDR3 DNA: TGCGCCAGCAGCCAAGCCACAGGGGGTTCTGAAGCTTTCTTT
V gene: TRBV4-3; J gene: TRBJ2-3; CDR3 length: 14; clone size: -; D gene: -; CDR3 protein: CASSQEASMDTQYF; CDR3 DNA: TGCGCCAGCAGCCAAGAGGCTAGTATGGATACGCAGTATTTT
V gene: TRBV7-2; J gene: TRBJ2-7; CDR3 length: 13; clone size: -; D gene: -; CDR3 protein: CASNFENPYEQYF; CDR3 DNA: TGTGCCAGCAACTTCGAGAACCCCTACGAGCAGTACTTC
V gene: TRBV5-1; J gene: TRBJ1-4; CDR3 length: 17; clone size: -; D gene: TRBD1; CDR3 protein: CASSPTGQGIGIEKLFF; CDR3 DNA: TGCGCCAGCAGCCCGACCGGACAGGGGATCGGGATTGAAAAACTGTTTTTT
V gene: TRBV19; J gene: TRBJ1-2; CDR3 length: 15; clone size: -; D gene: -; CDR3 protein: CASSVREPSGDGYTF; CDR3 DNA: TGTGCCAGTAGTGTACGGGAACCCTCCGGGGATGGCTACACCTTC
V gene: TRBV4-1; J gene: TRBJ1-2; CDR3 length: 15; clone size: -; D gene: -; CDR3 protein: CASSQEGGLYYGYTF; CDR3 DNA: TGCGCCAGCAGCCAAGAGGGGGGGCTGTACTATGGCTACACCTTC
V gene: TRBV18; J gene: TRBJ2-3; CDR3 length: 14; clone size: -; D gene: -; CDR3 protein: CASSPVDSTDTQYF; CDR3 DNA: TGTGCCAGCTCACCAGTAGATAGCACAGATACGCAGTATTTT
V gene: TRBV6-1; J gene: TRBJ2-5; CDR3 length: 15; clone size: -; D gene: -; CDR3 protein: CASSLVGANQETQYF; CDR3 DNA: TGTGCCAGCAGCTTAGTGGGAGCGAACCAAGAGACCCAGTACTTC
V gene: TRBV19; J gene: TRBJ2-7; CDR3 length: 14; clone size: -; D gene: -; CDR3 protein: CASSIVGGSYEQYF; CDR3 DNA: TGTGCCAGTAGTATAGTAGGGGGATCCTACGAGCAGTACTTC
V gene: TRBV7-9; J gene: TRBJ2-3; CDR3 length: 15; clone size: few; D gene: -; CDR3 protein: CASSPRSSSADTQYF; CDR3 DNA: TGTGCCAGCAGCCCCCGTTCCTCGTCGGCAGATACGCAGTATTTT
V gene: TRBV27; J gene: TRBJ1-6; CDR3 length: 16; clone size: -; D gene: -; CDR3 protein: CASSFNSRTNNSPLHF; CDR3 DNA: TGTGCCAGCAGTTTTAATAGCCGAACCAATAATTCACCCCTCCACTTT
V gene: TRBV27; J gene: TRBJ2-5; CDR3 length: 12; clone size: -; D gene: -; CDR3 protein: CASSPYQETQYF; CDR3 DNA: TGTGCCAGCAGCCCATACCAAGAGACCCAGTACTTC
V gene: TRBV4-3; J gene: TRBJ2-7; CDR3 length: 16; clone size: -; D gene: TRBD1; CDR3 protein: CASSHAPPGTAYEQYF; CDR3 DNA: TGCGCCAGCAGCCACGCACCACCTGGGACAGCGTACGAGCAGTACTTC
V gene: TRBV5-1; J gene: TRBJ1-1; CDR3 length: 15; clone size: -; D gene: -; CDR3 protein: CASSSKRTENTEAFF; CDR3 DNA: TGCGCCAGCAGCTCGAAACGGACAGAGAACACTGAAGCTTTCTTT
V gene: TRBV13; J gene: TRBJ2-1; CDR3 length: 14; clone size: -; D gene: -; CDR3 protein: CASSFGGSYNEQFF; CDR3 DNA: TGTGCCAGCAGCTTCGGGGGCTCCTACAATGAGCAGTTCTTC
V gene: TRBV7-2; J gene: TRBJ2-7; CDR3 length: 19; clone size: -; D gene: TRBD2; CDR3 protein: CASSLAGLVGQTRSYEQYF; CDR3 DNA: TGTGCCAGCAGCTTAGCGGGACTAGTAGGCCAGACCCGGTCCTACGAGCAGTACTTC
V gene: TRBV14; J gene: TRBJ1-4; CDR3 length: 15; clone size: -; D gene: -; CDR3 protein: CASSPRTGTDEKLFF; CDR3 DNA: TGTGCCAGCAGCCCAAGAACAGGGACGGATGAAAAACTGTTTTTT
V gene: TRBV27; J gene: TRBJ1-5; CDR3 length: 14; clone size: -; D gene: TRBD1; CDR3 protein: CASSLGTGKQPQHF; CDR3 DNA: TGTGCCAGCAGTTTAGGGACAGGGAAGCAGCCCCAGCATTTT
V gene: TRBV5-6; J gene: TRBJ2-1; CDR3 length: 13; clone size: -; D gene: -; CDR3 protein: CASSFTSGNEQFF; CDR3 DNA: TGTGCCAGCAGCTTTACTTCCGGTAATGAGCAGTTCTTC
V gene: TRBV28; J gene: TRBJ2-5; CDR3 length: 14; clone size: -; D gene: -; CDR3 protein: CASSLLGGGETQYF; CDR3 DNA: TGTGCCAGCAGTTTACTTGGGGGGGGCGAGACCCAGTACTTC
V gene: TRBV14; J gene: TRBJ2-7; CDR3 length: 16; clone size: once; D gene: TRBD1; CDR3 protein: CASSLLGQGKVSEQYF; CDR3 DNA: TGTGCCAGCAGCCTCCTCGGACAGGGGAAGGTGAGCGAGCAGTACTTC
V gene: TRBV7-9; J gene: TRBJ2-1; CDR3 length: 14; clone size: -; D gene: TRBD1; CDR3 protein: CATKTGTVYNEQFF; CDR3 DNA: TGTGCCACCAAAACCGGGACAGTCTACAATGAGCAGTTCTTC
V gene: TRBV5-4; J gene: TRBJ2-5; CDR3 length: 16; clone size: -; D gene: TRBD2; CDR3 protein: CASSLSLAGGGETQYF; CDR3 DNA: TGTGCCAGCAGCTTGTCACTAGCGGGAGGGGGAGAGACCCAGTACTTC
V gene: TRBV13; J gene: TRBJ2-7; CDR3 length: 14; clone size: -; D gene: TRBD2; CDR3 protein: CASSLGAGVHEQYF; CDR3 DNA: TGTGCCAGCAGCTTAGGTGCGGGAGTCCACGAGCAGTACTTC
V gene: TRBV4-1; J gene: TRBJ1-5; CDR3 length: 16; clone size: -; D gene: -; CDR3 protein: CASSQDGGYGNQPQHF; CDR3 DNA: TGCGCCAGCAGCCAAGATGGAGGTTATGGCAATCAGCCCCAGCATTTT
V gene: TRBV6-5; J gene: TRBJ2-1; CDR3 length: 15; clone size: -; D gene: TRBD1; CDR3 protein: CASNGRTGAGNEQFF; CDR3 DNA: TGTGCCAGCAATGGGAGGACAGGGGCCGGCAATGAGCAGTTCTTC
V gene: TRBV11-2; J gene: TRBJ2-7; CDR3 length: 14; clone size: once; D gene: TRBD1; CDR3 protein: CASSLLQGASEQYF; CDR3 DNA: TGTGCCAGCAGCTTACTCCAGGGGGCGTCTGAGCAGTACTTC
V gene: TRBV13; J gene: TRBJ1-5; CDR3 length: 13; clone size: few; D gene: -; CDR3 protein: CASSLGGSQAQHF; CDR3 DNA: TGTGCCAGCAGCTTAGGAGGGAGTCAGGCCCAGCATTTT
V gene: TRBV28; J gene: TRBJ2-7; CDR3 length: 14; clone size: -; D gene: TRBD2; CDR3 protein: CASSPAGGSYEQYF; CDR3 DNA: TGTGCCAGCAGTCCGGCGGGGGGATCCTACGAGCAGTACTTC
V gene: TRBV18; J gene: TRBJ2-2; CDR3 length: 16; clone size: few; D gene: TRBD1; CDR3 protein: CASSPTGIASTGELFF; CDR3 DNA: TGTGCCAGCTCGCCGACAGGGATAGCGAGCACCGGGGAGCTGTTTTTT
V gene: TRBV5-4; J gene: TRBJ1-1; CDR3 length: 14; clone size: -; D gene: -; CDR3 protein: CASRREGGDTEAFF; CDR3 DNA: TGTGCCAGCAGGAGGGAAGGCGGGGACACTGAAGCTTTCTTT
V gene: TRBV2; J gene: TRBJ1-2; CDR3 length: 13; clone size: -; D gene: TRBD1; CDR3 protein: CASGQGTHYGYTF; CDR3 DNA: TGTGCCAGTGGACAGGGAACCCACTATGGCTACACCTTC
V gene: TRBV29-1; J gene: TRBJ2-1; CDR3 length: 15; clone size: -; D gene: TRBD2; CDR3 protein: CSVDERGPGTSEQFF; CDR3 DNA: TGCAGCGTTGATGAGAGGGGACCCGGGACTAGTGAGCAGTTCTTC
V gene: TRBV9; J gene: TRBJ2-2; CDR3 length: 14; clone size: -; D gene: -; CDR3 protein: CASRGEINTGELFF; CDR3 DNA: TGTGCCAGCAGGGGAGAGATCAACACCGGGGAGCTGTTTTTT
V gene: TRBV9; J gene: TRBJ2-3; CDR3 length: 16; clone size: -; D gene: -; CDR3 protein: CASSVGHQTSTDTQYF; CDR3 DNA: TGTGCCAGCAGCGTCGGACATCAAACTAGCACAGATACGCAGTATTTT
V gene: TRBV6-6; J gene: TRBJ1-4; CDR3 length: 14; clone size: -; D gene: -; CDR3 protein: CASSYLQPNEKLFF; CDR3 DNA: TGTGCCAGCAGTTATTTACAGCCTAATGAAAAACTGTTTTTT
V gene: TRBV5-1; J gene: TRBJ2-3; CDR3 length: 15; clone size: -; D gene: TRBD2; CDR3 protein: CASSLGGTRSDTQYF; CDR3 DNA: TGCGCCAGCAGCTTGGGGGGGACTAGGTCAGATACGCAGTATTTT
V gene: TRBV19; J gene: TRBJ1-6; CDR3 length: 14; clone size: once; D gene: -; CDR3 protein: CASSISTVDSPLHF; CDR3 DNA: TGTGCCAGTAGTATAAGTACGGTGGATTCACCCCTCCACTTT
V gene: TRBV28; J gene: TRBJ2-2; CDR3 length: 16; clone size: -; D gene: -; CDR3 protein: CASRGMGSRNTGELFF; CDR3 DNA: TGTGCCAGCAGGGGAATGGGGAGTAGGAACACCGGGGAGCTGTTTTTT
V gene: TRBV7-2; J gene: TRBJ2-7; CDR3 length: 11; clone size: -; D gene: TRBD1; CDR3 protein: CASSPDRVKDF; CDR3 DNA: TGTGCCAGCAGCCCAGACAGGGTGAAGGACTTC
V gene: TRBV6-6; J gene: TRBJ2-7; CDR3 length: 15; clone size: -; D gene: -; CDR3 protein: CASSPSWGRSYEQYF; CDR3 DNA: TGTGCCAGCAGTCCCTCTTGGGGGCGCTCCTACGAGCAGTACTTC
V gene: TRBV28; J gene: TRBJ2-1; CDR3 length: 14; clone size: -; D gene: -; CDR3 protein: CASSLVQGHNEQFF; CDR3 DNA: TGTGCCAGCAGTTTAGTCCAGGGCCACAATGAGCAGTTCTTC
V gene: TRBV30; J gene: TRBJ2-7; CDR3 length: 11; clone size: -; D gene: -; CDR3 protein: CAAGQAYEQYF; CDR3 DNA: TGTGCAGCGGGACAAGCCTACGAGCAGTACTTC